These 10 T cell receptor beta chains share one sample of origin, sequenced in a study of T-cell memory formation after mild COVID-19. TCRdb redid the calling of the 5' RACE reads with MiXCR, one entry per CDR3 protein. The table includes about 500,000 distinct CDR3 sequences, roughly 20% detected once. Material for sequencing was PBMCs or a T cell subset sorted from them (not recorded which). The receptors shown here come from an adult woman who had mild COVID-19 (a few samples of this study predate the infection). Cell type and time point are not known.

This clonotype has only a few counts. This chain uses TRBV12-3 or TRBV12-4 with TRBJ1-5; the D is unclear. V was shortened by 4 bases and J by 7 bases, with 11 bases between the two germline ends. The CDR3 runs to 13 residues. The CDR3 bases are TGTGCCAGCAGTTGGGAGATCGGGCAGCCCCAGCATTTT. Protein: CASSWEIGQPQHF.

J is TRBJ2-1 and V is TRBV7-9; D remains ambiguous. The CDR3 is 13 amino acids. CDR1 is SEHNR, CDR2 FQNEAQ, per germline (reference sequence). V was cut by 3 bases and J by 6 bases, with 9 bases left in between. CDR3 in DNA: TGTGCCAGCAGCTTCGGTACCTCCAATGAGCAGTTCTTC. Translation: CASSFGTSNEQFF.

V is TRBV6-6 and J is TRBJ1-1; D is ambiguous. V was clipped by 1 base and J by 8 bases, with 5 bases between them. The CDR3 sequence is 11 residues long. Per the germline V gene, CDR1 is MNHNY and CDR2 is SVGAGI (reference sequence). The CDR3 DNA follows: TGTGCCAGCAGTTACTTTGGGGAAGCTTTCTTT. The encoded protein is CASSYFGEAFF.

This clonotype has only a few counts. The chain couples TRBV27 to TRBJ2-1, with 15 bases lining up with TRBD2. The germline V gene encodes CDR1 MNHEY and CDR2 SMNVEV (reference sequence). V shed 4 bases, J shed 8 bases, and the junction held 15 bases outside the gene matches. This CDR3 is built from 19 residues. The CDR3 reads CASSSLGLAGGPFMDEQFF. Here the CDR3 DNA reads TGTGCCAGCAGTTCTCTCGGACTAGCGGGGGGGCCATTCATGGATGAGCAGTTCTTC.

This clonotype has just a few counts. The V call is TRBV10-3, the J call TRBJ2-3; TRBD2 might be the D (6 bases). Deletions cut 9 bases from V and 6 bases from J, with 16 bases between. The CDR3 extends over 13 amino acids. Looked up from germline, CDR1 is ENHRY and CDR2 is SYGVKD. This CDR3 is CAMTRGVGDTQYF. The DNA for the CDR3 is TGTGCCATGACGCGCGGGGTCGGGGATACGCAGTATTTT.

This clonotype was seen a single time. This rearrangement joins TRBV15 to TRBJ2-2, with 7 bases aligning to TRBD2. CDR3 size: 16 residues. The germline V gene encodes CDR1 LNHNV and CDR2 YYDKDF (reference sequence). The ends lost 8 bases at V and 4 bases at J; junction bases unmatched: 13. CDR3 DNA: TGTGCCACCGGGGGGAGGGAGTCTACACTCACCGGGGAGCTGTTTTTT. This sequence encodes CATGGRESTLTGELFF.

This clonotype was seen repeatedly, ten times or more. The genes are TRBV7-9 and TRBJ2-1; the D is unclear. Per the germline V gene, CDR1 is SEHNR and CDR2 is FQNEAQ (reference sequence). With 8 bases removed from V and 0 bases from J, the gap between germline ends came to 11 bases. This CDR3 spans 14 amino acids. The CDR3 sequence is CASHKTSSYNEQFF. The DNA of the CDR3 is TGTGCCAGCCATAAGACAAGCTCCTACAATGAGCAGTTCTTC.

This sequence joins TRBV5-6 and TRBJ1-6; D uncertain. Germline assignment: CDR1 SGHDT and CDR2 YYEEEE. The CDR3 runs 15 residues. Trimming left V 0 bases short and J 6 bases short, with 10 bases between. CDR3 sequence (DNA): TGTGCCAGCAGCTTGGGAGGCCAGCTTAATTCACCCCTCCACTTT. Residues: CASSLGGQLNSPLHF.

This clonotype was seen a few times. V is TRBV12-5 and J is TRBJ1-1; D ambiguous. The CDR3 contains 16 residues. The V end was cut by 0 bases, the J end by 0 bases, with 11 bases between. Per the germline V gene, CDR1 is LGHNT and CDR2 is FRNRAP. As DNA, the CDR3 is TGTGCTAGTGGTTTGGTTCTCAGGAGACTGAACACTGAAGCTTTCTTT. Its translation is CASGLVLRRLNTEAFF.

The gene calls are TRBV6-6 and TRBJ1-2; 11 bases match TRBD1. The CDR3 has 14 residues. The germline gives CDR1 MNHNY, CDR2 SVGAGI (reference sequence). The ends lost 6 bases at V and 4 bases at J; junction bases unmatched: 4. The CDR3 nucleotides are TGTGCCAGCAGCCGGACAGGGGGCGTCTATGGCTACACCTTC. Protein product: CASSRTGGVYGYTF.